These T cell receptor beta chains were read from a single sample in a study of T cell responses to AZD1222 COVID-19 vaccine. Clones were read by immunoSEQ multiplex PCR, and TCRdb kept only the in-frame ones, dropping some. The sample has around 84,000 clones; over 75% are singletons. Sequenced here: peripheral blood, sampled on day 0 of AZD1222 vaccination. The receptors here all came from an adult in good health. Both conserved end residues are part of each CDR3. Fields, in order: D gene, clone size, V gene, J gene, CDR3 DNA, CDR3 protein. A D gene is named only where the DNA matches it firmly. Clone sizes are given selectively: once, few, many, or a class where the clone is expanded.

TRBD1	NA	TRBV2	TRBJ2-3	TGTGCCAGCAGCCCGGGACAGCTCCTTAGCACAGATACGCAGTATTTT	CASSPGQLLSTDTQYF
TRBD2	NA	TRBV7-9	TRBJ2-1	TGTGCCAGCAGCCCCGCGGTAGCGGGGGACAATGAGCAGTTCTTC	CASSPAVAGDNEQFF
TRBD2	few	TRBV9	TRBJ2-7	TGTGCCAGCAGCGTCGGGACTAGCGGATTCTACGAGCAGTACTTC	CASSVGTSGFYEQYF
NA	NA	TRBV5-4	TRBJ2-3	TGTGCCAGCAGCCCGCCCTCGCTAGTGGGCCCAGATACGCAGTATTTT	CASSPPSLVGPDTQYF
TRBD2	NA	TRBV6-5	TRBJ2-2	TGTGCCAGCAGTTTTGCGGGAGAAGCCGGGGAGCTGTTTTTT	CASSFAGEAGELFF
TRBD1	NA	TRBV4-2	TRBJ1-2	TGTGCCAGCAGCCAAGAAGGGACAGGGGAGCTCGGAGGCTACACCTTC	CASSQEGTGELGGYTF
NA	NA	TRBV3-1/TRBV3-2	TRBJ1-1	TGTGCCAGCAGCCCCCCCCGGCCAGTGAACACTGAAGCTTTCTTT	CASSPPRPVNTEAFF
NA	NA	TRBV5-1	TRBJ2-7	TGCGCCAGCAGCTCCCCGGGGCGGGGCAGCAACGAGCAGTACTTC	CASSSPGRGSNEQYF
NA	NA	TRBV6-4	TRBJ2-1	TGTGCCAGCAGTGCACCCCGGGACTTCAACGATGAGCAGTTCTTC	CASSAPRDFNDEQFF
TRBD1	NA	TRBV6-2/TRBV6-3	TRBJ2-7	TGTGCCAGCAGCGGAAACGGACAGGGTTTAGACGAGCAGTACTTC	CASSGNGQGLDEQYF
NA	once	TRBV9	TRBJ1-3	TGTGCCAGCAGCCCCCGAGGGAAAGACTCTGGAAACACCATATATTTT	CASSPRGKDSGNTIYF
TRBD2	NA	TRBV4-1	TRBJ2-2	TGCGCCAGCAAGGAAGCGGGAGGGCCCTGGGGCACCGGGGAGCTGTTTTTT	CASKEAGGPWGTGELFF
NA	once	TRBV7-9	TRBJ2-1	TGTGCCAGCAGCTTAGCTTTTACAGGGAACAATGAGCAGTTCTTC	CASSLAFTGNNEQFF
NA	NA	TRBV6-6	TRBJ2-2	TGTGCCAGCAGTTACTCGTCGGGGCATCACGGGGAGCTGTTTTTT	CASSYSSGHHGELFF
NA	NA	TRBV7-8	TRBJ1-3	TGTGCCAGCAGCTCAGGACCCGAGGGCACCATATATTTT	CASSSGPEGTIYF
NA	NA	TRBV7-9	TRBJ1-5	TGTGCCAGCAGCTCAGGGCCCCAGGAGGGGTCAAATCAGCCCCAGCATTTT	CASSSGPQEGSNQPQHF
NA	once	TRBV4-3	TRBJ2-3	TGCGCCAGCAGCCAAGAGGGCCCAGATACGCAGTATTTT	CASSQEGPDTQYF
TRBD1	NA	TRBV10-3	TRBJ1-1	TGTGCCTCCTCCGGGACAGAAAACACTGAAGCTTTCTTT	CASSGTENTEAFF
NA	NA	TRBV11-2	TRBJ1-2	TGTGCCAGCAGCTTAGGCCCTAGGGACTATGGCTACACCTTC	CASSLGPRDYGYTF
TRBD1	NA	TRBV5-1	TRBJ1-5	TGCGCCAGCAGCATCCGGGACAGGGCGTACCAGCCCCAGCATTTT	CASSIRDRAYQPQHF
TRBD2	NA	TRBV10-1	TRBJ2-7	TGCGCCAGCAGTGAAGCTAGCGGGAGTGGCGAGCAGTACTTC	CASSEASGSGEQYF
NA	NA	TRBV20-1	TRBJ1-1	TGCAGTTCGACACTTAACACTGAAGCTTTCTTT	CSSTLNTEAFF
NA	once	TRBV4-1	TRBJ1-1	TGCGCCAGCAGCCAAATGGAGGGGATCGGCACTGAAGCTTTCTTT	CASSQMEGIGTEAFF
NA	NA	TRBV6-5	TRBJ2-2	TGTGCCAGCAGGGGCCTAGCGCTGGGGGAGCTGTTTTTT	CASRGLALGELFF
NA	NA	TRBV4-3	TRBJ2-3	TGCGCCAGCAGCCAAGCCGCCGTCAGACCCAAATTCGTATATACGCAGTATTTT	CASSQAAVRPKFVYTQYF
NA	NA	TRBV7-9	TRBJ1-2	TGTGCCAGCAGCTTAGCGTGGGTTGACCATGGCTACACCTTC	CASSLAWVDHGYTF
TRBD2	NA	TRBV5-6	TRBJ2-7	TGTGCCAGCAGCTGGAGACTAGCGGACGCCTACGAGCAGTACTTC	CASSWRLADAYEQYF
TRBD2	NA	TRBV2	TRBJ2-3	TGTGCCAGCAGACTAACTAGCGGGAGGGGATTAAGCACAGATACGCAGTATTTT	CASRLTSGRGLSTDTQYF
NA	NA	TRBV11-2	TRBJ2-5	TGTGCCAGCAGCCCTGGCAGGGAGGGGGCGGAGACCCAGTACTTC	CASSPGREGAETQYF
TRBD1	once	TRBV6-5	TRBJ2-4	TGTGCCAGCAGTTTCCCTACCGCGGGACAGGGATCCATTCAGTACTTC	CASSFPTAGQGSIQYF
NA	NA	TRBV11-2	TRBJ1-1	TGTGCCAGCAGCTTATTCCGGGACGCCGATCCGTTCTTT	CASSLFRDADPFF
NA	NA	TRBV29-1	TRBJ1-6	TGCAGCGCGGGGGACACTAATTCACCCCTCCACTTT	CSAGDTNSPLHF
TRBD1	NA	TRBV28	TRBJ2-5	TGTGCCAGCAGTCTCCCAGGGGGAAGAGAGACCCAGTACTTC	CASSLPGGRETQYF
TRBD1	NA	TRBV28	TRBJ2-7	TGTGCCAGCAGTCAAACCGGGACAGGGTTTTCCTACGAGCAGTACTTC	CASSQTGTGFSYEQYF
TRBD2	once	TRBV5-1	TRBJ2-3	TGCGCCAGCAGCTTGGCGGGAGGTTCAGATACGCAGTATTTT	CASSLAGGSDTQYF
NA	NA	TRBV9	TRBJ2-1	TGTGCCAGCAGCTCCCCACCTAGCGATGAGCAGTTCTTC	CASSSPPSDEQFF
NA	NA	TRBV7-3	TRBJ2-1	TGTGCCAGCAGCACACAGCACGGTGGGAGGCGGAATGAGCAGTTCTTC	CASSTQHGGRRNEQFF
NA	NA	TRBV5-1	TRBJ2-3	TGCGCCAGCAGCTCCGTGGGAAGGACCACAGATACGCAGTATTTT	CASSSVGRTTDTQYF
TRBD2	NA	TRBV27	TRBJ2-1	TGTGCCAGCAGTTTAGCGGGGGCGGGAGGGCTAAATGAGCAGTTCTTC	CASSLAGAGGLNEQFF
NA	NA	TRBV6-1	TRBJ2-2	TGTGCCAGCAGTGAGCGAGGTCCCACCGGGGAGCTGTTTTTT	CASSERGPTGELFF
NA	NA	TRBV7-9	TRBJ1-5	TGTGCCAGCAGCTTACGCGAGGGATCAGCCCAGCATTTT	CASSLREGSAQHF
TRBD2	NA	TRBV9	TRBJ2-1	TGTGCCAGCAGCGTCCGTCCCGGGACTACAAGAGCCCTCTCCTACAATGAGCAGTTCTTC	CASSVRPGTTRALSYNEQFF
NA	NA	TRBV5-1	TRBJ2-2	TGCGCCAGCAGCTTGGCCGCAGGGAACACCGGGGAGCTGTTTTTT	CASSLAAGNTGELFF
TRBD2	NA	TRBV27	TRBJ2-5	TGTGCCAGCAGTTCTCTCGCGGGGGGGGAAGAGACCCAGTACTTC	CASSSLAGGEETQYF
TRBD2	NA	TRBV4-1	TRBJ2-1	TGCGCCAGCAGGTCACTAGCGGGCCCCGAGCAGTTCTTC	CASRSLAGPEQFF
NA	NA	TRBV5-4	TRBJ1-4	TGTGCCAGCAGCGAACCGGGGGCAACTAATGAAAAACTGTTTTTT	CASSEPGATNEKLFF
TRBD1	once	TRBV5-1	TRBJ2-2	TGCGCCAGCAGCCCGGGACAGCGGCCGAACACCGGGGAGCTGTTTTTT	CASSPGQRPNTGELFF